This T cell receptor beta chain was sequenced in a study of CXCR3-negative and CXCR3-positive naive CD8 T cells. As for this clonotype: Antigen: not known.

cDNA libraries for TRB were generated by 5' RACE incorporating UMI labels. TCRdb reprocessed the 5' RACE reads and keeps a single row for each CDR3 protein, giving no DNA. Recorded for this sample: over 100,000 distinct CDR3 sequences. General study findings and limits: CXCR3-negative and CXCR3-positive naive cells shared comparable TRBV-TRBJ usage, but memory cells did not. CXCR3-negative naive cells had less hydrophobic TRB CDR3s than did CXCR3-positive naive cells. Both of the naive subsets showed about the same high diversity, but memory CD8+ cells had much less.

The V gene's germline CDR1 is SGHDT and CDR2 YYEEEE. The CDR3 runs to 15 residues. Identification of naive CD8+ T cells rested on CD45RO-CCR7+CD27+CD95- status. V usage is TRBV5-6 and J usage is TRBJ2-3; TCRdb selects TRBD1, and the lack of DNA leaves this call unchecked. The sequenced material came from naive CXCR3+ CD8+ T cells from blood. As for subset: CD45RO-CCR7+CD27+CD95- naive CD8+ T cells expressing CXCR3 (TNR3+). This TCR derives from a human donor in good health. Some clones in this sample may be carry-over from other donors' samples. CDR3 sequence reads: CASSYLSTGADTQYF.